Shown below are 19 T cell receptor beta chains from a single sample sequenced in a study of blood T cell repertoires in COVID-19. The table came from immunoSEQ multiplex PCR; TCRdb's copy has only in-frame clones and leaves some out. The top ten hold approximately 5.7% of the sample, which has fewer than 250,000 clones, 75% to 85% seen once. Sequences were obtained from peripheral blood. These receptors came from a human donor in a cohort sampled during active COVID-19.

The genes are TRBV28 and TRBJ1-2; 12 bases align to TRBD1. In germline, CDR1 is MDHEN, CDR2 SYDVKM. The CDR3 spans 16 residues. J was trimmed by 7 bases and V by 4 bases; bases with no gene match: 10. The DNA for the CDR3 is TGTGCCAGCAGTTGGGGACAGGGGGCTCGTTTCGCTGGCTACACCTTC. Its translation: CASSWGQGARFAGYTF.

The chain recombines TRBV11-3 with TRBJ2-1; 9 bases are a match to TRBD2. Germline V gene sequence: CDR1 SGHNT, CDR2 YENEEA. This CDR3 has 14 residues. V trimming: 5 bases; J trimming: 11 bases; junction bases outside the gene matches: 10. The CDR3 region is CASSRAGGLGQQFF. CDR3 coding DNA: TGTGCCAGCAGCAGAGCGGGGGGCTTAGGTCAGCAGTTCTTC.

The DNA of the CDR3 is TGTGCCAGCTTTCAGGGGCAGGGGGGACGCTATAAGCAGTACTTC. This encodes CASFQGQGGRYKQYF. The V call is TRBV28, the J call TRBJ2-7; D is possibly TRBD1 (7 bases). The V end lost 8 bases, the J end lost 8 bases, and 25 bases lay between the germline ends. The CDR3 sequence is 15 residues long. Germline-derived CDR1 and CDR2 are MDHEN and SYDVKM. Complete variable domain (other parts from reference TRBV28 and TRBJ2-7): DVKVTQSSRYLVKRTGEKVFLECVQDMDHENMFWYRQDPGLGLRLIYFSYDVKMKEKGDIPEGYSVSREKKERFSLILESASTNQTSMYLCASFQGQGGRYKQYFGPGTRLTVT.

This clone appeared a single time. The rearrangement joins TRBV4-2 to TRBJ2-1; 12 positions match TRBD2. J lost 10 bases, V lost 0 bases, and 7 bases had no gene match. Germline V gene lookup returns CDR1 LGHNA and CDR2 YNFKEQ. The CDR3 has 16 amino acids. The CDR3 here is CASSQEEWLAGGEQFF. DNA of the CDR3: TGTGCCAGCAGCCAAGAAGAGTGGCTAGCGGGAGGGGAGCAGTTCTTC.

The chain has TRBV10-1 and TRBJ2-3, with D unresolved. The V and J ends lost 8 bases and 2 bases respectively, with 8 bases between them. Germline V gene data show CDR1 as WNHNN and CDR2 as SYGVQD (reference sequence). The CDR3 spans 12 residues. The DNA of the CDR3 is TGCGCCAGCTCCCTTTCCACAGATACGCAGTATTTT. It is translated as CASSLSTDTQYF.

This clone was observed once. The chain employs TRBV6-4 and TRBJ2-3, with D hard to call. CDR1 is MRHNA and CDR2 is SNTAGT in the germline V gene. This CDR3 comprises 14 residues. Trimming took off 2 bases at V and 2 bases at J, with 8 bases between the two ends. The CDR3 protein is CASSDRGLTDTQYF. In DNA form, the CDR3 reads TGTGCCAGCAGTGACCGCGGCCTCACAGATACGCAGTATTTT.

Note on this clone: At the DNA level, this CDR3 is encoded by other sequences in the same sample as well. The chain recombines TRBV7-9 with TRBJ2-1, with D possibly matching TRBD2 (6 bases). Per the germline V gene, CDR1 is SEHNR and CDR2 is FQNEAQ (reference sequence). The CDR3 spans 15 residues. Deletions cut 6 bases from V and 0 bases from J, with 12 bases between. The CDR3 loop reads CASSPAGSSYNEQFF. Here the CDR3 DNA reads TGTGCCAGCAGTCCAGCGGGTAGCTCCTACAATGAGCAGTTCTTC. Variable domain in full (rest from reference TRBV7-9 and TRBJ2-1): DTGVSQNPRHKITKRGQNVTFRCDPISEHNRLYWYRQTLGQGPEFLTYFQNEAQLEKSRLLSDRFSAERPKGSFSTLEIQRTEQGDSAMYLCASSPAGSSYNEQFFGPGTRLTVL.

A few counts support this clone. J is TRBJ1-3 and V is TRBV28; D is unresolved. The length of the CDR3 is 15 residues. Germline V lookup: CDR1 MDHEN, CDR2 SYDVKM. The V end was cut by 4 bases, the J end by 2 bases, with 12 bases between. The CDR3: CASSSADSTGNTIYF. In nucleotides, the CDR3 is TGTGCCAGCAGTTCAGCGGATTCGACTGGAAACACCATATATTTT.

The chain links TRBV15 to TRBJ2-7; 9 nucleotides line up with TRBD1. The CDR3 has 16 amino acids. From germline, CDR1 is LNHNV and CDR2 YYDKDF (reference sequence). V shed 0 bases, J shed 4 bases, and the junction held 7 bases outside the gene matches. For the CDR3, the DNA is TGTGCCACCAGCAGAGATCAGGGGACAGGGTTGTACGAGCAGTACTTC. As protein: CATSRDQGTGLYEQYF.

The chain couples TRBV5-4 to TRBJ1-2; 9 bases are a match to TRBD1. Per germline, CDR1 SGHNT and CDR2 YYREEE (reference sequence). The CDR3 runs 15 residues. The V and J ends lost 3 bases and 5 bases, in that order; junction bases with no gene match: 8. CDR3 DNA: TGTGCCAGCAGCTCGATGGGACAGGGTTCTTATGGCTACACCTTC. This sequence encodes CASSSMGQGSYGYTF.

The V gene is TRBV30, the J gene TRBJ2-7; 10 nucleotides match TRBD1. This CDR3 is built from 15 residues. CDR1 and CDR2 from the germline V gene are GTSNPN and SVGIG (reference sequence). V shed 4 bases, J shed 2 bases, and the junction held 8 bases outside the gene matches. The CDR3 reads CAWNGDRGPAYEQYF. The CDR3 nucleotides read TGTGCCTGGAATGGAGACAGGGGGCCCGCCTACGAGCAGTACTTC.

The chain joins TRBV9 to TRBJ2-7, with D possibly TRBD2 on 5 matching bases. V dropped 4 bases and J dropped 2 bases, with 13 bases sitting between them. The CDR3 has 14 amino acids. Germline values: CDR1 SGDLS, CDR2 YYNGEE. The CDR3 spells CASSPEGTPYEQYF. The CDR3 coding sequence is TGTGCCAGCAGCCCTGAGGGAACACCCTACGAGCAGTACTTC.

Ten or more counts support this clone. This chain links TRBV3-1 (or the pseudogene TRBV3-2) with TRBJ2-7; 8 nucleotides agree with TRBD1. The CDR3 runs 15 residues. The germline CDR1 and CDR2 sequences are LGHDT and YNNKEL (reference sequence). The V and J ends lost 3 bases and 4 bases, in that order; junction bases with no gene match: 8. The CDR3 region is CASSHYDRGKYEQYF. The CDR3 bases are TGTGCCAGCAGCCACTATGACAGGGGAAAGTACGAGCAGTACTTC.

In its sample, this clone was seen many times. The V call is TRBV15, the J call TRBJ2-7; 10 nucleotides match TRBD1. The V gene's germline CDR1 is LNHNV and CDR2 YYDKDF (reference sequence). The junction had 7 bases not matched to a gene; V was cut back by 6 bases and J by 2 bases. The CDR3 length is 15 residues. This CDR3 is CATRSGQGRTYEQYF. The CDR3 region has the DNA TGTGCCACCAGGTCGGGACAGGGGCGCACCTACGAGCAGTACTTC.

CDR3 residues: CASRRTVTEAFF. The CDR3 DNA is TGTGCCAGCAGGCGTACGGTGACTGAAGCTTTCTTT. The chain employs TRBV12-3 or TRBV12-4 and TRBJ1-1, with D unresolved. V was trimmed by 6 bases and J by 5 bases, leaving 10 bases between them. The length of the CDR3 is 12 residues.

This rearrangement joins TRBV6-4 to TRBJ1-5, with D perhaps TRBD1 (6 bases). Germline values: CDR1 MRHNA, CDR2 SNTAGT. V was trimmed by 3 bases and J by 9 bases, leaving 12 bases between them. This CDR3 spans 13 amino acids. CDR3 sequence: CASSESGVRPQHF. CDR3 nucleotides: TGTGCCAGCAGTGAGTCAGGGGTCCGGCCCCAGCATTTT.

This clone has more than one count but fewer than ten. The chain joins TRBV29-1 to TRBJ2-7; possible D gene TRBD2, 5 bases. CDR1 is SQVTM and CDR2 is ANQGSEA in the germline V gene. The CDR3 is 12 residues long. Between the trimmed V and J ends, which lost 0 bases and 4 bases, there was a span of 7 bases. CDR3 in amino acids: CSVEDPGYEQYF. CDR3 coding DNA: TGCAGCGTTGAAGATCCGGGGTACGAGCAGTACTTC.

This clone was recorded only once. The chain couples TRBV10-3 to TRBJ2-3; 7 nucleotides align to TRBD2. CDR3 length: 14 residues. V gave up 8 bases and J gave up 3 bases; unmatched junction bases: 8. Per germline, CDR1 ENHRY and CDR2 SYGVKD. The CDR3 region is CAISRDYHTDTQYF. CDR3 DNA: TGTGCCATCTCCCGGGACTATCATACAGATACGCAGTATTTT.

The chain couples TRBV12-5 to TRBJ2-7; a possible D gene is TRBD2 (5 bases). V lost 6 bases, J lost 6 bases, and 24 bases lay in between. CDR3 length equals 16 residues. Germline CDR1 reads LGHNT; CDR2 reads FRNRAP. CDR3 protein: CASGRTALGVAREQYF. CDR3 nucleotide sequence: TGTGCTAGTGGCCGGACCGCCCTCGGGGTCGCACGCGAGCAGTACTTC.